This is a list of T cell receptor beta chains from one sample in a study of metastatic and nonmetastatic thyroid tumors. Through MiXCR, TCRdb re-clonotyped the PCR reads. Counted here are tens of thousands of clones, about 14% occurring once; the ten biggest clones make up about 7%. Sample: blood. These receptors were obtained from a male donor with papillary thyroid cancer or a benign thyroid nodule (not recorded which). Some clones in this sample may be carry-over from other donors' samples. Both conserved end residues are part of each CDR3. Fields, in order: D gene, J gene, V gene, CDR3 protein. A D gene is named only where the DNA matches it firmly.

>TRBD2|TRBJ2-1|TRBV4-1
CASSQDRLAGRSSYNEQFF
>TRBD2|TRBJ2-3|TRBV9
CASSPPTSGVIATQYF
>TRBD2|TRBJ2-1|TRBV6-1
CASSEPLAKQFF
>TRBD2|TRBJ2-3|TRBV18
CASSPRTSGSTDTQYF
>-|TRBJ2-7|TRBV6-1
CASSDRAYEQYF
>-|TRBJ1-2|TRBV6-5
CASSYSDSNYGYTF
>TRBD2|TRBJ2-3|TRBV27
CASSIRPGLGSTDTQYF
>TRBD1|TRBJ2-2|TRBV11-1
CASSLELGQGRPGELFF
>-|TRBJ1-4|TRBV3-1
CASSPMSGAEKLFF
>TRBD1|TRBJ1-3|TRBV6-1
CASSIDLTGVSGNTIYF
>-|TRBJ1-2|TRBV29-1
CSVYSEGGYGYTF
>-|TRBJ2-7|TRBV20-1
CSALKMTAYEQYF
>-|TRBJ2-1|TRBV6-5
CASSYSGAGGEQFF
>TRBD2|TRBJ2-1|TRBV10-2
CASRAGTSGILSYNEQFF
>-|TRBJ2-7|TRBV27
CASSLRSGEQYF